This T cell receptor beta chain is drawn from a study of blood T cells in healthy people across ages. It was with a sample-barcoded 5' primer and a J-beta primer mix that a second PCR of about 6 to 12 cycles was run. MiXCR, applied by TCRdb to the 5' RACE reads, yields one record per CDR3 protein. The data contain approximately 800,000 distinct CDR3 sequences, 58% of them singletons. V gave up 5 bases and J gave up 6 bases; unmatched junction bases: 6. CDR3 length: 13 amino acids. Sequencing used blood. The chain is built from TRBV12-3 or TRBV12-4 and TRBJ2-7; TRBD1 aligns across 8 bases. The clonotype originates from a young man in good health. The CDR3 DNA follows: TGTGCCAGCAGTAAGACAGGGGTAGGCGAGCAGTACTTC. It codes for CASSKTGVGEQYF.